This T cell receptor (beta chain) was recorded in a study of CD8+ T cells in alopecia areata. Study as a whole: Treatment of the treated patients consisted of oral tofacitinib, 5 to 10 mg twice daily. Overall study results and limits: Mice gave a clearer picture of TCR sharing than patients did, possibly for HLA-related reasons. Compared with normal scalp, lesional scalp had higher clonality and more expanded CD8+ clones.

In its sample, this clone was seen a few times. Its antigen is not identified. There are 14 residues in the CDR3. V was cut by 2 bases and J by 4 bases, with 9 bases left in between. The sequencing template was cDNA reverse transcribed from extracted RNA. Profiled with immunoSEQ multiplex PCR; TCRdb holds only in-frame clones, not every one. The table records about 150,000 clones, less than 65% of them present only once. Sorted populations comprised CD4+ and CD8+ T cells obtained from PBMCs. The sequence was obtained from a human donor with alopecia areata. The genes are TRBV23-1 and TRBJ1-5, with D unclear. TRBV23-1 is an open reading frame, and its role is uncertain. The input for sequencing was CD8+ T cells sorted from blood, taken at week 0. The CDR3 protein is CASSQRRGNQPQHF. For the CDR3, the DNA is TGCGCCAGCAGTCAACGACGAGGAAATCAGCCCCAGCATTTT.